This is a list of T cell receptor beta chains from one sample in a study of control samples from healthy donors and cancer patients. TCRdb's copy holds only in-frame clones and misses some; the assay was immunoSEQ multiplex PCR. The repertoire holds about 20,000 clones, with around 83% as singletons. Sequencing was performed on PBMCs. These receptors all stem from a woman aged 70 to 79 with colorectal cancer. Each CDR3 is given with its conserved first and last residue. Fields, in order: V gene, J gene, D gene, clone size, CDR3 DNA, CDR3 protein. The D gene is left open where the match is weak. A clone size is listed for some rows: how often the clone was seen (once, few, many), or a class if it is expanded.

V: TRBV27
J: TRBJ1-1
D: -
size: -
DNA: TGTGCCAGCAGTCGCCCCGGGTCCGAAGCTTTCTTT
CDR3: CASSRPGSEAFF

V: TRBV9
J: TRBJ1-6
D: -
size: once
DNA: TGTGCCAGCAGCGTCAATACAGGGAGTTCACCCCTCCACTTT
CDR3: CASSVNTGSSPLHF

V: TRBV7-9
J: TRBJ1-4
D: -
size: -
DNA: TGTGCCAGCAGCCCGGCGGGGCGGCTGGATGAAAAACTGTTTTTT
CDR3: CASSPAGRLDEKLFF

V: TRBV6-1
J: TRBJ1-5
D: TRBD1
size: -
DNA: TGTGCCAGCAGCCTGACAGGGGCCTATCAGCCCCAGCATTTT
CDR3: CASSLTGAYQPQHF

V: TRBV5-1
J: TRBJ2-7
D: -
size: -
DNA: TGCGCCAGCAGCTTGGAGTTAGCCAGGTACGAGCAGTACTTC
CDR3: CASSLELARYEQYF

V: TRBV6-1
J: TRBJ2-2
D: -
size: -
DNA: TGTGCCAGCAGTGAAGGTCATATATTCCTAGCGTCTTCCGGGGAGCTGTTTTTT
CDR3: CASSEGHIFLASSGELFF

V: TRBV5-1
J: TRBJ2-7
D: TRBD1
size: -
DNA: TGCGCCAGCAGCTGGACAGGGTCCGACGAGCAGTACTTC
CDR3: CASSWTGSDEQYF

V: TRBV3-1/TRBV3-2
J: TRBJ2-1
D: -
size: -
DNA: TGTGCCAGCAGCCCCCTAGCGTGGATGTACAATGAGCAGTTCTTC
CDR3: CASSPLAWMYNEQFF

V: TRBV2
J: TRBJ2-7
D: -
size: -
DNA: TGTGCCAGCAGTACGGAGCAGCTTTCCGGCAACGAGCAGTACTTC
CDR3: CASSTEQLSGNEQYF

V: TRBV7-9
J: TRBJ1-4
D: -
size: -
DNA: TGTGCCAGCAGCGGGGCGTACGAAAAACTGTTTTTT
CDR3: CASSGAYEKLFF

V: TRBV5-1
J: TRBJ1-2
D: TRBD1
size: once
DNA: TGCGCCAGCAGCTTAGAGGGGGCTCTTTATGGCTACACCTTC
CDR3: CASSLEGALYGYTF

V: TRBV4-2
J: TRBJ1-2
D: -
size: -
DNA: TGTGCCAGCAGCCAAGTAGGCGGCAGGGGCCGCTATGGCTACACCTTC
CDR3: CASSQVGGRGRYGYTF

V: TRBV28
J: TRBJ2-3
D: TRBD2
size: once
DNA: TGTGCCAGCAGTCCCGGGGGACTAGCGGGGGTATTCACAGATACGCAGTATTTT
CDR3: CASSPGGLAGVFTDTQYF

V: TRBV6-2/TRBV6-3
J: TRBJ2-1
D: -
size: -
DNA: TGTGCCAGCAGTTTCTATTTTAGCGGAACCTACAATGAGCAGTTCTTC
CDR3: CASSFYFSGTYNEQFF

V: TRBV20-1
J: TRBJ2-5
D: -
size: -
DNA: TGCAGTGCAGACCTCTCCCTCGGCCAGTACTTC
CDR3: CSADLSLGQYF